This entry lists 26 T cell receptor beta chains sequenced from one sample in a study of T cell changes during pregnancy in multiple sclerosis (dated by TCRdb to 2018 to 2020). To prepare the library, the immunoSEQ multiplex PCR assay was applied. The immuneACCESS repertoire file appears here via TCRdb, limited to in-frame rearrangements. These files lack a portion of the clones; in checked studies, under half of the deficit traces to unresolved V genes, and the cause of the others is not known. The sample data list approximately 100,000 clones, and around 92% of these were observed just once. The ten largest make up around 2.1% of the sample. The specimen comprised peripheral blood, sampled after pregnancy. The source of these receptors is a female donor in good health, enrolled as a control in a pregnancy study.

As to this clone: Other DNA sequences from this sample encode an identical CDR3 as well. This chain uses TRBV5-1 with TRBJ1-1, with 8 bases that match TRBD1. The CDR3 spans 14 residues. CDR1 and CDR2 from the germline V gene are SGHRS and YFSETQ. J was trimmed by 3 bases and V by 0 bases; bases with no gene match: 1. The chain's CDR3 is CASSLDRGDTEAFF. In DNA, the CDR3 is TGCGCCAGCAGCTTGGACAGGGGGGACACTGAAGCTTTCTTT.

The V gene is TRBV6-5, the J gene TRBJ1-1; D gene uncertain. Germline CDR1 reads MNHEY; CDR2 reads SVGAGI. V gave up 6 bases and J gave up 7 bases, with 15 bases separating them. The length of the CDR3 is 13 residues. CDR3 sequence: CASSRGGGFEAFF. Here the CDR3 DNA reads TGTGCCAGCAGCCGCGGTGGAGGTTTTGAAGCTTTCTTT.

The chain has TRBV27 and TRBJ1-2, with D possibly TRBD1 on 6 matching bases. V was clipped by 6 bases and J by 5 bases, with 16 bases between them. The germline gives CDR1 MNHEY, CDR2 SMNVEV (reference sequence). The CDR3 consists of 14 residues. The CDR3 sequence is CASRAGQNLYGYTF. The CDR3 nucleotides read TGTGCCAGCAGGGCCGGACAGAACCTTTATGGCTACACCTTC.

This rearrangement joins TRBV7-9 to TRBJ2-3; D remains ambiguous. The CDR3 is made up of 14 amino acids. Germline V gene sequence: CDR1 SEHNR, CDR2 FQNEAQ (reference sequence). The ends were cut back, 5 bases at V and 7 bases at J, with 16 bases in the middle. The CDR3 sequence: CASSPSSVSYTQYF. The CDR3 DNA reads as TGTGCCAGCAGCCCCTCATCAGTATCGTATACGCAGTATTTT. The full variable domain, completed using reference TRBV7-9 and TRBJ2-3, is DTGVSQNPRHKITKRGQNVTFRCDPISEHNRLYWYRQTLGQGPEFLTYFQNEAQLEKSRLLSDRFSAERPKGSFSTLEIQRTEQGDSAMYLCASSPSSVSYTQYFGPGTRLTVL.

The CDR3, as DNA: TGTGCCAGCAGTTTATTAGCTAGCGGGGGGGCAAACACCGGGGAGCTGTTTTTT. As protein: CASSLLASGGANTGELFF. The chain carries TRBV28 and TRBJ2-2; 12 bases are shared with TRBD2. Germline V gene sequence: CDR1 MDHEN, CDR2 SYDVKM. V gave up 1 base and J gave up 2 bases; unmatched junction bases: 5. The CDR3 sequence is 18 residues long.

The rearrangement uses TRBV5-1 and TRBJ2-3; 14 positions match TRBD2. The CDR3 length is 16 residues. J was trimmed by 4 bases and V by 0 bases; bases with no gene match: 1. Germline V gene data show CDR1 as SGHRS and CDR2 as YFSETQ. CDR3 in DNA: TGCGCCAGCAGCTTGGGGGGACTAGCGGGAGCAGATACGCAGTATTTT. Translated, it gives CASSLGGLAGADTQYF. The entire variable domain, with the rest obtained from reference TRBV5-1 and TRBJ2-3, is as follows: KAGVTQTPRYLIKTRGQQVTLSCSPISGHRSVSWYQQTPGQGLQFLFEYFSETQRNKGNFPGRFSGRQFSNSRSEMNVSTLELGDSALYLCASSLGGLAGADTQYFGPGTRLTVL.

The V and J genes are TRBV7-6 and TRBJ1-6; TRBD1 matches 7 bases. This CDR3 is 16 amino acids long. Losses at the gene ends were 4 bases for V and 4 bases for J; bases not matched to a gene: 7. Germline CDR1 reads SGHVS; CDR2 reads FNYEAQ. The CDR3 DNA reads TGTGCCAGCAGCTATGGACAGGACCCTTATAATTCACCCCTCCACTTT. It yields the protein CASSYGQDPYNSPLHF.

The rearrangement joins TRBV10-3 to TRBJ1-4, with TRBD1 identical over 7 bases. The V gene end was trimmed by 0 bases and the J gene end by 4 bases; junction bases not matched to a gene: 5. The germline V gene encodes CDR1 ENHRY and CDR2 SYGVKD. CDR3 length: 16 residues. DNA of the CDR3: TGTGCCATCAGTGAGTCGATCCGGACAGGTAATGAAAAACTGTTTTTT. This encodes CAISESIRTGNEKLFF.

The genes are TRBV19 and TRBJ1-5, with 7 bases matching TRBD1. The CDR3 spans 14 residues. The junction had 8 bases not matched to a gene; V was cut back by 6 bases and J by 6 bases. CDR1 is LNHDA and CDR2 is SQIVND in the germline V gene (reference sequence). CDR3 residues: CASSLRQGRQPQHF. CDR3 DNA sequence: TGTGCCAGTAGCTTACGACAGGGCCGTCAGCCCCAGCATTTT.

The chain links TRBV11-2 to TRBJ1-4, with D perhaps TRBD1 (5 bases). This CDR3 is built from 15 residues. Germline CDR1 reads SGHAT; CDR2 reads FQNNGV. The ends were cut back, 3 bases at V and 6 bases at J, with 14 bases in the middle. Here the CDR3 DNA reads TGTGCCAGCAGCTTGACAGAGATTGCCGATGAAAAACTGTTTTTT. It specifies CASSLTEIADEKLFF. Variable domain in full (rest from reference TRBV11-2 and TRBJ1-4): EAGVAQSPRYKIIEKRQSVAFWCNPISGHATLYWYQQILGQGPKLLIQFQNNGVVDDSQLPKDRFSAERLKGVDSTLKIQPAKLEDSAVYLCASSLTEIADEKLFFGSGTQLSVL.

This chain connects TRBV6-5 to TRBJ2-6; D is unclear. The CDR3 totals 13 residues. Germline-derived CDR1 and CDR2 are MNHEY and SVGAGI. V lost 6 bases and J lost 0, with 3 bases in between. The CDR3 is CASRASGANVLTF. DNA for the CDR3: TGTGCCAGCAGAGCCTCTGGGGCCAACGTCCTGACTTTC.

As to this clone: The sample carries other DNA sequences with the same CDR3. V usage is TRBV27 and J usage is TRBJ2-3, with D possibly matching TRBD1 (6 bases). Per the germline V gene, CDR1 is MNHEY and CDR2 is SMNVEV (reference sequence). This CDR3 has 12 amino acids. The germline V and J ends were trimmed by 2 bases and 7 bases, with 7 bases remaining between them. The DNA of the CDR3 is TGTGCCAGCAGTTTACAGGGGAATACGCAGTATTTT. Protein: CASSLQGNTQYF.

This clone was detected once. CDR3 loop: CASSPQVQGRGNEQFF. As DNA, the CDR3 is TGTGCCAGCTCACCACAGGTACAGGGTCGTGGCAATGAGCAGTTCTTC. The J gene is TRBJ2-1, the V gene TRBV18; D possibly corresponds to TRBD1 (6 bases). The V end lost 1 base, the J end lost 6 bases, and 16 bases lay between the germline ends. The CDR3 contains 16 residues. Germline values: CDR1 KGHSH, CDR2 LQKENI.

This rearrangement joins TRBV5-5 to TRBJ1-5, with D uncertain. CDR3 length: 15 residues. Per the germline V gene, CDR1 is SGHKS and CDR2 is YYEKEE (reference sequence). Trimming pared 1 base from V and 0 bases from J, leaving 8 bases between. The CDR3 sequence: CASSLIAHSNQPQHF. DNA for the CDR3: TGTGCCAGCAGCTTGATAGCCCATAGCAATCAGCCCCAGCATTTT.

The chain is built from TRBV5-6 and TRBJ1-5; tentative D call: TRBD1 (6 bases). V was shortened by 0 bases and J by 6 bases, with 16 bases between the two germline ends. The CDR3 contains 16 residues. Germline lookup yields CDR1 SGHDT and CDR2 YYEEEE. CDR3 loop: CASSLGEGGAVQPQHF. The CDR3, as DNA: TGTGCCAGCAGCTTGGGTGAGGGGGGGGCGGTTCAGCCCCAGCATTTT.

V gene TRBV5-1 combines with J gene TRBJ2-7, with TRBD2 matching over 13 bases. Trimming at V came to 4 bases and at J to 4 bases, leaving 5 bases not matched to a gene. CDR3 size: 15 residues. The germline gives CDR1 SGHRS, CDR2 YFSETQ. CDR3 in DNA: TGCGCCAGCAGCCCACTAGCGGGAGGGACATACGAGCAGTACTTC. Protein sequence: CASSPLAGGTYEQYF.

The chain links TRBV18 to TRBJ2-7; TRBD2 agrees at 13 bases. This CDR3 is built from 17 residues. Losses at the gene ends were 1 base for V and 4 bases for J; bases not matched to a gene: 7. CDR1 and CDR2 (germline): KGHSH, LQKENI. The DNA of the CDR3 is TGTGCCAGCTCACCACAGGAACTAGCGGGAGGGAGGTACGAGCAGTACTTC. Translation gives CASSPQELAGGRYEQYF.

This chain joins TRBV19 and TRBJ1-5; D is possibly TRBD1 (6 bases). V lost 6 bases to trimming and J lost 1 base, with 10 bases between them. The CDR3 runs 14 residues. Germline assignment: CDR1 LNHDA and CDR2 SQIVND (reference sequence). The CDR3 sequence is CASRPTGSNQPQHF. The CDR3 coding sequence is TGTGCCAGTAGACCTACAGGGAGCAATCAGCCCCAGCATTTT.

The chain couples TRBV4-2 to TRBJ2-3, with D perhaps matching TRBD2 (6 bases). CDR3 length: 16 residues. Germline-derived CDR1 and CDR2 are LGHNA and YNFKEQ. Between the trimmed V and J ends, which lost 6 bases and 1 base, there was a span of 17 bases. CDR3 amino acids: CASRAIGGGGTDTQYF. CDR3 coding DNA: TGTGCCAGCAGGGCTATTGGGGGAGGCGGCACAGATACGCAGTATTTT.

The gene calls are TRBV7-3 and TRBJ2-2; 8 nucleotides agree with TRBD1. CDR1 is SGHTA and CDR2 is FQGTGA in the germline V gene. V lost 5 bases to trimming and J lost 7 bases; unmatched junction nucleotides: 6. This CDR3 comprises 14 residues. The CDR3 nucleotides read TGTGCCAGCAGCCCGGACAGGGCTGGCGGGGAGCTGTTTTTT. This translates into CASSPDRAGGELFF.

The chain couples TRBV9 to TRBJ2-7, with TRBD2 matching 11 bases. CDR3 size: 13 residues. Germline CDR1 reads SGDLS; CDR2 reads YYNGEE. The junction had 1 base not matched to a gene; V was cut back by 2 bases and J by 6 bases. The CDR3 region is CASSVLAGGEQYF. The CDR3 DNA reads as TGTGCCAGCAGCGTTCTAGCGGGAGGCGAGCAGTACTTC.

Concerning this clone itself: Its ends do not fully match the called genes, so a read error is possible. The V call is TRBV20-1, the J call TRBJ1-1; no reliable D call. The germline gives CDR1 DFQATT, CDR2 SNEGSKA (reference sequence). The CDR3 has 11 residues. The CDR3, as DNA: TGCAGTGCTAGGTCCACGAGACTGGCCGTGTTT. This encodes CSARSTRLAVF.

V usage is TRBV6-6 and J usage is TRBJ1-6; D might be TRBD1 (5 bases). CDR3 length: 12 residues. The V and J ends lost 2 bases and 10 bases respectively, with 6 bases between them. Germline V gene sequence: CDR1 MNHNY, CDR2 SVGAGI (reference sequence). This chain's CDR3 is CASSYGASPLHF. The CDR3 nucleotides are TGTGCCAGCAGTTACGGGGCCTCACCCCTCCACTTT.

The rearrangement links TRBV7-2 to TRBJ1-1; 7 bases agree with TRBD1. The trim removed 3 bases at V and 4 bases at J, leaving 5 bases unmatched. The CDR3 has 14 amino acids. Per germline, CDR1 SGHTA and CDR2 FQGNSA. CDR3 in DNA: TGTGCCAGCAGCTTGAAGGGGGCGGTCACTGAAGCTTTCTTT. It yields the protein CASSLKGAVTEAFF.

The V call is TRBV4-1, the J call TRBJ2-7; TRBD2 matches 9 bases. The CDR3 sequence is 16 residues long. V lost 0 bases, J lost 6 bases, and 9 bases stayed unmatched. Germline V CDR1 and CDR2: MGHRA, YSYEKL. CDR3 DNA sequence: TGCGCCAGCAGCCAAGACCGGCGGCTAGCGGGATTCGAGCAGTACTTC. This encodes CASSQDRRLAGFEQYF.

This rearrangement joins TRBV20-1 to TRBJ2-7; D may be TRBD1 (6 bases). The length of the CDR3 is 11 residues. From germline, CDR1 is DFQATT and CDR2 SNEGSKA (reference sequence). Trimming cost V 8 bases and J 5 bases, with 13 bases left between them. CDR3 amino acids: CSTQQGNEQYF. CDR3 nucleotides: TGCAGTACACAACAGGGAAACGAGCAGTACTTC.